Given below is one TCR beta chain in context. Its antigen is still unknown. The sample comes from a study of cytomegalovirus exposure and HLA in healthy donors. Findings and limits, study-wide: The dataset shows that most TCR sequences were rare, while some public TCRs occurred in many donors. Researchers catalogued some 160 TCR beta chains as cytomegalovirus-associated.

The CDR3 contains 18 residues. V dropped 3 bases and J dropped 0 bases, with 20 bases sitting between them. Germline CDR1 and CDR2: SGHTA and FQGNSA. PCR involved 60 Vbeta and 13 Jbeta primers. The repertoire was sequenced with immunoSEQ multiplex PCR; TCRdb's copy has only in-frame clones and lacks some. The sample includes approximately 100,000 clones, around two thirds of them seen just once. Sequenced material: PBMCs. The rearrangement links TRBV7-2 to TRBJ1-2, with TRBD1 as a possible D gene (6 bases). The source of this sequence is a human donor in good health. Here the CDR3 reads CASSFHGNRAGANYGYTF. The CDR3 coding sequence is TGTGCCAGCAGCTTTCACGGGAACAGGGCAGGAGCTAACTATGGCTACACCTTC.